This entry lists 21 T cell receptor beta chains sequenced from one sample in a study of regulatory T cells in long-lasting Graves disease. CDR3-region Arm-PCR and iRepertoire HTBI primers produced the TCR beta libraries. TCRdb re-called the multiplex PCR reads with MiXCR, one entry per CDR3 protein. Of over 300,000 distinct CDR3 sequences detected, around a fifth appear once; the ten largest clones hold about 29%. Time point here: persistent/refractory GD, antithyroid drugs over 5 years with positive TRAb. Researchers made the TCR library from RNA that was extracted from PBMCs. Sequenced material: peripheral blood mononuclear cells (PBMCs), taken when the disease was refractory, from a patient treated with antithyroid drugs. Source of these receptors: a female donor with Graves disease.

Only a few counts were recorded for this clonotype. This chain uses TRBV28 with TRBJ1-6, with TRBD1 identical over 10 bases. Germline assignment: CDR1 MDHEN and CDR2 SYDVKM. The CDR3 consists of 15 residues. J gave up 6 bases and V 4 bases, and 3 bases lay outside the gene matches. The CDR3 coding sequence is TGTGCCAGCAGTTCGGGACAGGGGCGTAATTCACCCCTCCACTTT. It specifies CASSSGQGRNSPLHF.

This clonotype has just a few counts. The CDR3 DNA sequence: TGCGCCAGCAGCCAAGAAATAGGAACAAGAAGGCACCTCAACTATGGCTACACCTTC. Its translation is CASSQEIGTRRHLNYGYTF. The V and J genes are TRBV4-1 and TRBJ1-2; D unresolved. V was clipped by 0 bases and J by 2 bases, with 22 bases between them. This CDR3 has 19 amino acids. Germline V CDR1 and CDR2: MGHRA, YSYEKL.

V is TRBV7-6 and J is TRBJ2-7; D gene uncertain. The CDR3 consists of 14 residues. Germline CDR1 and CDR2: SGHVS and FNYEAQ. The V and J ends lost 1 base and 6 bases respectively, with 13 bases between them. The CDR3 sequence: CASSLEVLGSEQYF. The CDR3 DNA follows: TGTGCCAGCAGCTTAGAGGTGTTGGGTTCCGAGCAGTACTTC.

The chain is built from TRBV5-1 and TRBJ1-4; TRBD1 aligns across 7 bases. V was clipped by 4 bases and J by 11 bases; unmatched bases: 17. The CDR3 extends over 16 amino acids. CDR1 is SGHRS, CDR2 YFSETQ, per germline. The CDR3 region is CASSATPGTADLKLFF. The CDR3 bases are TGCGCCAGCAGCGCGACACCCGGGACAGCCGACCTTAAACTGTTTTTT. Complete variable domain (other parts from reference TRBV5-1 and TRBJ1-4): KAGVTQTPRYLIKTRGQQVTLSCSPISGHRSVSWYQQTPGQGLQFLFEYFSETQRNKGNFPGRFSGRQFSNSRSEMNVSTLELGDSALYLCASSATPGTADLKLFFGSGTQLSVL.

The chain recombines TRBV28 with TRBJ2-1; D not resolved. This CDR3 contains 16 residues. Germline CDR1 MDHEN, CDR2 SYDVKM. V was pared by 3 bases and J by 0 bases, with 12 bases between. The CDR3 here is CASSFLSQSSYNEQFF. The CDR3 DNA sequence: TGTGCCAGCAGTTTTCTTAGTCAAAGCTCCTACAATGAGCAGTTCTTC.

The rearrangement joins TRBV4-2 to TRBJ2-7; TRBD2 agrees at 8 bases. Germline V lookup: CDR1 LGHNA, CDR2 YNFKEQ. CDR3 length: 16 amino acids. The ends lost 0 bases at V and 7 bases at J; junction bases unmatched: 11. The CDR3 loop is CASSQDHRRGAGEQYF. CDR3 coding DNA: TGTGCCAGCAGCCAAGACCACAGGCGGGGGGCGGGGGAGCAGTACTTC.

This clonotype was recorded at least ten times. The germline gene is not matched at one end of the junction; a read error may be the cause. This chain links TRBV7-7 with TRBJ2-5; the match to TRBD2 covers 8 bases. Germline CDR1 SSHAT, CDR2 FNYEAQ (reference sequence). The CDR3 consists of 15 residues. The CDR3 DNA sequence: TGTGCTAGCAGCTTAATGAGCGGGGGACAAGAGACCCAGTACTTC. Its protein is CASSLMSGGQETQYF.

This clonotype occurred a few times. This chain connects TRBV5-1 to TRBJ2-5; 9 bases are shared with TRBD2. Trimming removed 3 bases from V and 1 base from J; junction bases left unmatched: 7. CDR3 size: 16 residues. Germline CDR1 is SGHRS and CDR2 is YFSETQ. For the CDR3, the DNA is TGCGCCAGCAGCTCCGGAGCGGGGGGCTCCCAAGAGACCCAGTACTTC. The encoded protein is CASSSGAGGSQETQYF.

In the case of this clonotype: The final CDR3 position lacks the conserved phenylalanine or tryptophan, pointing to a likely read error. J is TRBJ1-5 and V is TRBV5-1; D not resolved. Trimming cost V 4 bases and J 2 bases, with 22 bases left between them. Germline V gives CDR1 SGHRS, CDR2 YFSETQ. The CDR3 sequence is 18 residues long. The CDR3 nucleotides read TGCGCCAGCAGCCCGGATTTGGGCCACAGCGCGCGCAATCAGCCCCAGCATCTT. Translation gives CASSPDLGHSARNQPQHL.

This chain uses TRBV2 with TRBJ2-7; 7 nucleotides align to TRBD1. J gave up 6 bases and V 6 bases, and 14 bases lay outside the gene matches. The germline gives CDR1 SNHLY, CDR2 FYNNEI. This CDR3 has 15 residues. In DNA, the CDR3 is TGTGCCAGCAGATTCGTCGACAGGGCCCTCAGCGAGCAGTACTTC. This codes for CASRFVDRALSEQYF. The whole variable domain, filled in from reference TRBV2 and TRBJ2-7, reads EPEVTQTPSHQVTQMGQEVILRCVPISNHLYFYWYRQILGQKVEFLVSFYNNEISEKSEIFDDQFSVERPDGSNFTLKIRSTKLEDSAMYFCASRFVDRALSEQYFGPGTRLTVT.

In its sample, this clonotype was seen many times. The rearrangement links TRBV7-2 to TRBJ1-1, with D unclear. V shed 3 bases and J shed 1 base, with 9 bases lying between them. The CDR3 consists of 14 residues. The V gene's germline CDR1 is SGHTA and CDR2 FQGNSA. The CDR3 loop reads CASSFSRWNTEAFF. The DNA for the CDR3 is TGTGCCAGCAGCTTTTCCAGGTGGAACACTGAAGCTTTCTTT.

This clonotype was counted ten times or more. V is TRBV27 and J is TRBJ1-6; D unclear. The CDR3 is 12 amino acids. Trimming removed 4 bases at V and 7 bases at J, with 5 bases between. Germline-derived CDR1 and CDR2 are MNHEY and SMNVEV (reference sequence). CDR3: CASSSWNSPLHF. In DNA, the CDR3 is TGTGCCAGCAGTTCCTGGAATTCACCCCTCCACTTT.

Ten or more counts support this clonotype. The V call is TRBV7-2, the J call TRBJ1-6; maybe TRBD1 (5 bases). This CDR3 comprises 14 residues. CDR1 is SGHTA, CDR2 FQGNSA, per germline. The V gene lost 5 bases and the J gene lost 8 bases, with 13 bases spanning the gap. The CDR3 here is CASSPQGLYSPLHF. CDR3 nucleotides: TGTGCCAGCAGCCCGCAGGGTCTGTATTCACCCCTCCACTTT.

This clonotype appeared a few times. Written as DNA, the CDR3 is TGTGCCAGTACCGAGTGGGGCGAAGCTTTCTTT. Its translation is CASTEWGEAFF. V usage is TRBV19 and J usage is TRBJ1-1, with D perhaps matching TRBD1 (5 bases). The V end was cut by 7 bases, the J end by 8 bases, with 11 bases between. The CDR3 extends over 11 amino acids. Germline loops: CDR1 LNHDA, CDR2 SQIVND (reference sequence).

This clonotype was picked up many times. CDR3 residues: CASTSRWGRTTGELFF. In DNA form, the CDR3 reads TGTGCCAGCACCTCGAGGTGGGGGCGCACCACCGGGGAGCTGTTTTTT. This chain links TRBV12-3 or TRBV12-4 with TRBJ2-2; possible D gene TRBD1, 6 bases. The V end was cut by 7 bases, the J end by 4 bases, with 19 bases between. The CDR3 covers 16 residues.

The V and J genes are TRBV6-1 and TRBJ2-1, with 14 bases fitting TRBD2. The CDR3 loop spans 18 amino acids. Germline CDR1 MNHNS, CDR2 SASEGT. Losses at the gene ends were 3 bases for V and 8 bases for J; bases not matched to a gene: 12. Written as DNA, the CDR3 is TGTGCCAGCAGTGAGCCTCTGGGACTAGCGGGGGTTTATGATGAGCAGTTCTTC. This encodes CASSEPLGLAGVYDEQFF.

This clonotype was found many times. The rearrangement joins TRBV7-8 to TRBJ2-5; D not resolved. The CDR3 spans 14 residues. V gave up 5 bases and J gave up 1 base, with 11 bases separating them. In germline, CDR1 is SGHVS, CDR2 FQNEAQ. CDR3 protein: CASSPLPLQETQYF. The CDR3 DNA sequence: TGTGCCAGCAGCCCCCTCCCGCTCCAAGAGACCCAGTACTTC. The whole variable domain, filled in from reference TRBV7-8 and TRBJ2-5, reads GAGVSQSPRYKVAKRGQDVALRCDPISGHVSLFWYQQALGQGPEFLTYFQNEAQLDKSGLPSDRFFAERPEGSVSTLKIQRTQQEDSAVYLCASSPLPLQETQYFGPGTRLLVL.

Ten or more counts support this clonotype. V is TRBV3-1 and J is TRBJ2-7; D remains ambiguous. V lost 0 bases and J 3 bases, leaving 3 bases between the germline ends. Germline V gene data show CDR1 as LGHDT and CDR2 as YNNKEL (reference sequence). CDR3 length: 12 residues. CDR3 loop: CASSQDLYEQYF. The CDR3 DNA reads as TGTGCCAGCAGCCAAGATCTCTACGAGCAGTACTTC.

This clonotype turned up a few times. The J gene is TRBJ1-6, the V gene TRBV9; possibly TRBD1 for D (5 bases). The CDR3 totals 14 residues. Germline V gene sequence: CDR1 SGDLS, CDR2 YYNGEE. V lost 3 bases to trimming and J lost 4 bases, with 8 bases between them. The chain's CDR3 is CASSGGGYNSPLHF. The CDR3 DNA reads as TGTGCCAGCAGCGGGGGGGGTTATAATTCACCCCTCCACTTT. Full variable domain (remainder filled in from reference TRBV9 and TRBJ1-6): DSGVTQTPKHLITATGQRVTLRCSPRSGDLSVYWYQQSLDQGLQFLIQYYNGEERAKGNILERFSAQQFPDLHSELNLSSLELGDSALYFCASSGGGYNSPLHFGNGTRLTVT.

This clonotype was recorded a few times. This sequence joins TRBV5-1 and TRBJ2-7, with 11 bases identical to TRBD1. Germline assignment: CDR1 SGHRS and CDR2 YFSETQ. This CDR3 region has 15 residues. After removal of 4 bases from V and 2 bases from J, the junction contained 5 bases not matched to a gene. CDR3 in DNA: TGCGCCAGCAGCGACGGGACAGGGGGTCCCTACGAGCAGTACTTC. Its protein product is CASSDGTGGPYEQYF. The full variable domain, rest sourced from reference TRBV5-1 and TRBJ2-7, is KAGVTQTPRYLIKTRGQQVTLSCSPISGHRSVSWYQQTPGQGLQFLFEYFSETQRNKGNFPGRFSGRQFSNSRSEMNVSTLELGDSALYLCASSDGTGGPYEQYFGPGTRLTVT.

The chain employs TRBV7-9 and TRBJ1-1; 8 bases align to TRBD1. Looked up from germline, CDR1 is SEHNR and CDR2 is FQNEAQ (reference sequence). The V segment lost 7 bases and the J segment 2 bases; nucleotides outside the gene matches: 9. CDR3 length: 15 residues. The CDR3 bases are TGTGCCAGCAATACTAGGACAGGGCGTAACACTGAAGCTTTCTTT. It yields the protein CASNTRTGRNTEAFF.